This TCR beta chain was observed in a study of cytomegalovirus exposure and HLA in healthy donors. Whole-study context: The 90 to 150 validation repertoires used the same platform as the 550 to 850 first-cohort repertoires (as reported by a later analysis).

Method: immunoSEQ multiplex PCR; TCRdb's copy keeps in-frame clones and lacks some. The table has roughly 120,000 clones, more than 70% seen once; the top ten hold about 2%. As concerns this clone: Its antigen remains unidentified.

V shed 3 bases and J 1 base; nucleotides not matched to a gene: 13. The CDR3 is 19 amino acids. Per germline, CDR1 LGHNA and CDR2 YNFKEQ. Findings of the study overall: The classifier reportedly diagnosed cytomegalovirus status with high specificity and sensitivity.

J is TRBJ2-1 and V is TRBV4-2, with 9 bases that match TRBD2. This TCR was sampled from a woman younger than 30 in good health and CMV-seronegative. Source material: PBMCs. The CDR3 sequence: CASSQALASAGGSYNEQFF. In nucleotides, the CDR3 is TGTGCCAGCAGCCAGGCCCTCGCTTCCGCGGGAGGGTCCTACAATGAGCAGTTCTTC.